Below are 8 T cell receptor beta chains sequenced from a single sample in a study of blood T cell repertoires in COVID-19. TCRdb's table, derived via immunoSEQ multiplex PCR, lists solely in-frame clones and lacks some. Of 40,000 to 45,000 clones in the sample, 65% to 80% were seen once. Sample: peripheral blood. These receptors were obtained from a man older than 75 with acute or convalescent COVID-19.

This rearrangement joins TRBV10-1 to TRBJ2-2; 7 bases agree with TRBD2. Trimming took 4 bases from V and 4 from J; bases not matched to a gene: 3. This CDR3 region has 14 residues. The germline CDR1 and CDR2 sequences are WNHNN and SYGVQD (reference sequence). The CDR3, as DNA: TGCGCCAGCAGTGCCCTAGCGGCCACCGGGGAGCTGTTTTTT. Translated: CASSALAATGELFF.

The CDR3 is CASSPTGQGAETQYF. The CDR3, as DNA: TGTGCCAGCAGCCCTACGGGACAGGGGGCGGAGACCCAGTACTTC. This chain connects TRBV11-2 to TRBJ2-5; 12 bases agree with TRBD1. Germline assignment: CDR1 SGHAT and CDR2 FQNNGV. V shed 5 bases, J shed 5 bases, and the junction held 6 bases outside the gene matches. This CDR3 spans 15 amino acids.

The J gene is TRBJ2-3, the V gene TRBV7-3; TRBD2 matches 12 bases. The V and J ends lost 5 bases and 1 base, in that order; junction bases with no gene match: 4. The CDR3 loop spans 16 amino acids. Germline lookup yields CDR1 SGHTA and CDR2 FQGTGA. In DNA, the CDR3 is TGTGCCAGCAGCGGGTCTAGCGGGGGGGGCACAGATACGCAGTATTTT. This gives the protein CASSGSSGGGTDTQYF.

The chain couples TRBV21-1 to TRBJ2-7; the table's D call, TRBD1, was not checked against the DNA. TRBV21-1 has pseudogene status. CDR3 length: 17 amino acids. The CDR3 coding sequence is TGTGCCAGCAGCAAGTCCCCTTGGGCAGGGCCTCCCTACGAGCAGTACTTC. Translating gives CASSKSPWAGPPYEQYF.

This chain uses TRBV27 with TRBJ2-7, with 9 bases matching TRBD1. The CDR3 has 15 amino acids. Trimming took 5 bases from V and 7 from J; bases not matched to a gene: 12. From germline, CDR1 is MNHEY and CDR2 SMNVEV (reference sequence). The CDR3 spells CASSLPGQGIGEQYF. CDR3 coding DNA: TGTGCCAGCAGTCTCCCGGGACAGGGTATAGGGGAGCAGTACTTC.

This chain connects TRBV5-1 to TRBJ2-6, with 7 bases aligning to TRBD1. Germline values: CDR1 SGHRS, CDR2 YFSETQ. This CDR3 contains 14 residues. With V trimmed by 8 bases and J by 1 base, 3 bases remained unmatched. The CDR3, as DNA: TGCGCCAGGCACAGGGGATCTGGGGCCAACGTCCTGACTTTC. Amino acid sequence: CARHRGSGANVLTF.

The chain joins TRBV9 to TRBJ1-1; 8 positions agree with TRBD1. V shed 0 bases, J shed 4 bases, and the junction held 2 bases outside the gene matches. The CDR3 length is 14 residues. Germline CDR1 is SGDLS and CDR2 is YYNGEE. Here the CDR3 DNA reads TGTGCCAGCAGCGTAGGCAGGGGGCGCACTGAAGCTTTCTTT. This gives the protein CASSVGRGRTEAFF.

The genes are TRBV2 and TRBJ2-7; TRBD1 matches at 12 bases. V was pared by 7 bases and J by 5 bases, with 9 bases of the junction left unmatched. Per the germline V gene, CDR1 is SNHLY and CDR2 is FYNNEI. CDR3 size: 15 residues. The CDR3 protein is CASTPRDRGPHEQYF. CDR3 DNA sequence: TGTGCCAGCACCCCACGGGACAGGGGGCCTCACGAGCAGTACTTC.